Below are 5 T cell receptor beta chains sequenced from a single sample in a study of blood T cell repertoires in COVID-19. Some clones are missing from TCRdb's copy, which holds only in-frame ones; the method was immunoSEQ multiplex PCR. Of 45,000 to 65,000 clones detected, roughly four fifths appear once; the ten largest clones hold around 7.2%. Material for sequencing was peripheral blood. The receptor source for this set is a man between 70 and 80 years old with active COVID-19.

The J gene is TRBJ2-5, the V gene TRBV7-2, with no clear D. The CDR3 sequence is 15 residues long. Per the germline V gene, CDR1 is SGHTA and CDR2 is FQGNSA. The ends were cut back, 7 bases at V and 3 bases at J, with 18 bases in the middle. Here the CDR3 DNA reads TGTGCCAGCAAGCGTTCCCCAGCTCGAGAAGAGACCCAGTACTTC. Translated, it gives CASKRSPAREETQYF.

The V gene is TRBV3-1 (or the pseudogene TRBV3-2), the J gene TRBJ2-7, with D possibly TRBD1 on 9 matching bases. The CDR3 runs 18 residues. Trimming left V 2 bases short and J 2 bases short, with 22 bases between. Germline values: CDR1 LGHDT, CDR2 YNNKEL (reference sequence). CDR3 DNA sequence: TGTGCCAGCAGCCAATTCCCGGGGGGGACAGGGACTACCTACGAGCAGTACTTC. Protein product: CASSQFPGGTGTTYEQYF.

The J gene is TRBJ1-2, the V gene TRBV4-1, with D tentatively TRBD1 (6 bases). There are 11 residues in the CDR3. Germline values: CDR1 MGHRA, CDR2 YSYEKL. V gave up 3 bases and J gave up 8 bases, with 7 bases separating them. This chain's CDR3 is CASSQRGGYTF. In nucleotides, the CDR3 is TGCGCCAGCAGCCAGAGGGGGGGCTACACCTTC.

V is TRBV2 and J is TRBJ2-2; possible D gene TRBD2, 6 bases. This CDR3 is built from 14 residues. The V end lost 7 bases, the J end lost 0 bases, and 9 bases lay between the germline ends. Germline CDR1 reads SNHLY; CDR2 reads FYNNEI. CDR3 sequence: CASNLAPNTGELFF. The CDR3 DNA follows: TGTGCCAGCAATCTAGCGCCGAACACCGGGGAGCTGTTTTTT.

The rearrangement uses TRBV7-2 and TRBJ2-2; D is uncertain. The CDR3 is 15 amino acids. Germline V gene lookup returns CDR1 SGHTA and CDR2 FQGNSA. Trimming removed 2 bases at V and 0 bases at J, with 7 bases between. Written as DNA, the CDR3 is TGTGCCAGCAGCTTAAGCAGCGCGAACACCGGGGAGCTGTTTTTT. Protein sequence: CASSLSSANTGELFF.